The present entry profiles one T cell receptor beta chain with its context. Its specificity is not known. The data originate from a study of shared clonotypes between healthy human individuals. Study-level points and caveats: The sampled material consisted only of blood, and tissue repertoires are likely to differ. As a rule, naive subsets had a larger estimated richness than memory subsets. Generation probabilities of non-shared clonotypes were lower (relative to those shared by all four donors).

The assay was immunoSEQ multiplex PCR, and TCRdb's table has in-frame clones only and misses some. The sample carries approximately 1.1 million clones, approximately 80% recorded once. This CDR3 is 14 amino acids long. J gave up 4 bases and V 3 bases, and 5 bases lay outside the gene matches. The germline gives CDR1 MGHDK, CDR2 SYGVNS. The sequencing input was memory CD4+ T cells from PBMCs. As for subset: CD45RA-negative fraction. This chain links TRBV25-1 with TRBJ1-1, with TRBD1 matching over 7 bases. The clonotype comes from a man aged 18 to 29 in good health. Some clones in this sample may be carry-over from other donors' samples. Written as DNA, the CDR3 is TGTGCCAGCAGTGAGCCAAACAGGGGCACTGAAGCTTTCTTT. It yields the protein CASSEPNRGTEAFF.